Sequencing of this T cell receptor beta chain was carried out in a study of cytomegalovirus exposure and HLA in healthy donors. Per germline, CDR1 SGHNT and CDR2 YYREEE (reference sequence). The CDR3 runs 12 residues. Trimming left V 0 bases short and J 8 bases short, with 8 bases between. The PCR was carried out with 60 Vbeta primers and 13 Jbeta primers. Using immunoSEQ multiplex PCR, the repertoire was profiled, and TCRdb retains in-frame clones only, with some absent. The data show tens of thousands of clones, 78% seen once. The chain couples TRBV5-4 to TRBJ1-2; D is uncertain. The receptor comes from a male donor in good health and CMV-seropositive. The sequencing input was PBMCs. CDR3 sequence: CASSLDRGGYTF. The CDR3 DNA sequence: TGTGCCAGCAGCTTGGATCGTGGCGGCTACACCTTC. Full variable domain (remainder filled in from reference TRBV5-4 and TRBJ1-2): ETGVTQSPTHLIKTRGQQVTLRCSSQSGHNTVSWYQQALGQGPQFIFQYYREEENGRGNFPPRFSGLQFPNYSSELNVNALELDDSALYLCASSLDRGGYTFGSGTRLTVV.